One and the same sample provided the 26 T cell receptor beta chains below, sequenced in a study of cytomegalovirus exposure and HLA in healthy donors. Use of 60 Vbeta and 13 Jbeta primers characterized the PCR. Some clones are missing from TCRdb's copy, which holds only in-frame ones; the method was immunoSEQ multiplex PCR. The sample gives hundreds of thousands of clones, roughly 75% of which show up once; 1.5% to 2% is in the top ten. Sequences were obtained from PBMCs. All receptors come from a woman between 25 and 40 years old in good health and CMV-seronegative.

The V and J genes are TRBV27 and TRBJ1-1; D unclear. V was pared by 6 bases and J by 1 base, with 18 bases between. The CDR3 has 16 residues. Germline assignment: CDR1 MNHEY and CDR2 SMNVEV (reference sequence). CDR3 sequence reads: CASSPAGRMGNTEAFF. CDR3 DNA sequence: TGTGCCAGCAGCCCGGCCGGGAGGATGGGGAACACTGAAGCTTTCTTT.

This clone showed up just once. The V call is TRBV15, the J call TRBJ1-2, with D perhaps TRBD1 (5 bases). Looked up from germline, CDR1 is LNHNV and CDR2 is YYDKDF (reference sequence). The CDR3 consists of 14 residues. Trimming shortened V by 0 bases and J by 4 bases, and 9 bases separated the two germline ends. CDR3 nucleotide sequence: TGTGCCACCAGCAGAGATCAGGGTGGCTATGGCTACACCTTC. This sequence encodes CATSRDQGGYGYTF.

This chain connects TRBV9 to TRBJ2-2, with 9 bases matching TRBD2. Germline loops: CDR1 SGDLS, CDR2 YYNGEE. The J segment lost 3 bases and the V segment lost 0 bases, leaving 9 bases of the junction unmatched. The CDR3 consists of 18 residues. CDR3 bases: TGTGCCAGCAGCGTAGGGATGGCGGGAGGGACATACACCGGGGAGCTGTTTTTT. Amino acids: CASSVGMAGGTYTGELFF.

This clone was observed once. This chain links TRBV30 with TRBJ2-7; TRBD1 is a possible D gene (5 bases). The V end lost 0 bases, the J end lost 1 base, and 10 bases lay between the germline ends. CDR1 and CDR2 (germline): GTSNPN, SVGIG (reference sequence). CDR3 length: 14 amino acids. The DNA of the CDR3 is TGTGCCTGGAGTGTAGGTCAGGGATCCTACGAGCAGTACTTC. Amino acid sequence: CAWSVGQGSYEQYF.

J is TRBJ1-3 and V is TRBV30, with D hard to call. The CDR3 length is 15 residues. The V end lost 7 bases, the J end lost 1 base, and 17 bases lay between the germline ends. Per germline, CDR1 GTSNPN and CDR2 SVGIG (reference sequence). CDR3 nucleotides: TGTGCCTCGAACCCGGGAGTTGGATCTGGAAACACCATATATTTT. Translation gives CASNPGVGSGNTIYF.

About this clone itself: The junction shows a germline mismatch at one end, possibly a read error. The chain joins TRBV7-9 to TRBJ2-7; D perhaps matches TRBD1 (6 bases). CDR1 SEHNR and CDR2 FQNEAQ come from the germline V gene (reference sequence). This CDR3 is 17 amino acids long. As DNA, the CDR3 is TGTGACAGCAGCTTACCCCGGCAGGGGCCGACCTCCTACGAGCAGTACTTC. It specifies CDSSLPRQGPTSYEQYF. Full variable domain (remainder filled in from reference TRBV7-9 and TRBJ2-7): DTGVSQNPRHKITKRGQNVTFRCDPISEHNRLYWYRQTLGQGPEFLTYFQNEAQLEKSRLLSDRFSAERPKGSFSTLEIQRTEQGDSAMYLCDSSLPRQGPTSYEQYFGPGTRLTVT.

This clone was observed a handful of times. CDR3 residues: CASRRLDGAIAFF. As DNA, the CDR3 is TGTGCCAGCAGACGTCTGGATGGGGCTATAGCTTTCTTT. The chain joins TRBV6-1 to TRBJ1-1, with a possible D match to TRBD1 (5 bases). V shed 6 bases and J shed 10 bases, with 18 bases lying between them. CDR1 MNHNS and CDR2 SASEGT come from the germline V gene. This CDR3 comprises 13 residues.

This sequence joins TRBV2 and TRBJ2-5; TRBD2 agrees at 9 bases. The CDR3 contains 13 residues. Germline loops: CDR1 SNHLY, CDR2 FYNNEI. V lost 10 bases and J lost 3; bases outside the gene matches: 6. The CDR3 sequence is CATALAGKETQYF. The CDR3 region has the DNA TGTGCCACCGCTCTAGCGGGAAAAGAGACCCAGTACTTC.

The rearrangement uses TRBV6-5 and TRBJ2-1, with TRBD2 matching 9 bases. This CDR3 has 13 residues. Germline V lookup: CDR1 MNHEY, CDR2 SVGAGI. Trimming took 4 bases from V and 15 from J; bases not matched to a gene: 10. The CDR3 DNA sequence: TGTGCCAGCAGTTTGACAGCGGGGGGCCAGGCGTTCTTC. Translating gives CASSLTAGGQAFF.

V gene TRBV30 combines with J gene TRBJ2-2; 8 bases fit TRBD2. The CDR3 is made up of 15 amino acids. V shed 7 bases and J 4 bases; nucleotides not matched to a gene: 11. Germline V gene data show CDR1 as GTSNPN and CDR2 as SVGIG (reference sequence). The chain's CDR3 is CASLWTSSGTGELFF. The CDR3 DNA reads as TGTGCCTCCCTATGGACTAGCTCAGGCACCGGGGAGCTGTTTTTT.

This sequence joins TRBV28 and TRBJ2-5, with 7 positions matching TRBD1. The CDR3 is 15 residues long. Trimming at V came to 4 bases and at J to 4 bases, leaving 9 bases not matched to a gene. In germline, CDR1 is MDHEN, CDR2 SYDVKM. The CDR3 is CASSSATGVRETQYF. The CDR3, as DNA: TGTGCCAGCAGTTCCGCTACAGGGGTGAGAGAGACCCAGTACTTC.

This clone was observed a few times. It is likely a read error, because the conserved phenylalanine at the end of the CDR3 is missing. The chain is built from TRBV30 and TRBJ2-3, with TRBD2 matching 14 bases. Germline V CDR1 and CDR2: GTSNPN, SVGIG (reference sequence). The CDR3 length is 18 residues. Here the CDR3 reads CALTRLRGLAGVTDTQYL. CDR3 bases: TGTGCACTCACAAGATTGAGGGGACTAGCGGGGGTCACAGATACGCAGTATTTG.

This clone was seen a few times. The chain combines TRBV2 with TRBJ2-5; D gene ambiguous. Trimming stripped 6 bases from V and 4 bases from J, with 18 bases between. The CDR3 has 15 residues. Looked up from germline, CDR1 is SNHLY and CDR2 is FYNNEI. The CDR3 region has the DNA TGTGCCAGCAGCCCACTACACGAGGTCCCAGAGACCCAGTACTTC. Encoded protein: CASSPLHEVPETQYF.

The chain links TRBV19 to TRBJ2-7; 8 positions agree with TRBD1. The germline V gene has CDR1 LNHDA and CDR2 SQIVND (reference sequence). The CDR3 spans 16 residues. The J segment lost 4 bases and the V segment lost 4 bases, leaving 12 bases of the junction unmatched. The CDR3 nucleotides are TGTGCCAGTAGTAGCTCTAGGAGGACAGGGACGTACGAGCAGTACTTC. It is translated as CASSSSRRTGTYEQYF. The variable domain in full, with the rest retrieved from reference TRBV19 and TRBJ2-7, is DGGITQSPKYLFRKEGQNVTLSCEQNLNHDAMYWYRQDPGQGLRLIYYSQIVNDFQKGDIAEGYSVSREKKESFPLTVTSAQKNPTAFYLCASSSSRRTGTYEQYFGPGTRLTVT.

The rearrangement uses TRBV6-6 and TRBJ1-5; 8 nucleotides match TRBD1. After removal of 8 bases from V and 8 bases from J, the junction contained 11 bases not matched to a gene. In germline, CDR1 is MNHNY, CDR2 SVGAGI (reference sequence). This CDR3 region has 14 residues. This chain's CDR3 is CASGRTGIGEPQHF. The CDR3 coding sequence is TGTGCCAGCGGAAGGACAGGGATCGGGGAGCCCCAGCATTTT.

To note about this clone: In the same sample, other DNA sequences code for this CDR3. The V gene is TRBV6-5, the J gene TRBJ1-1; no firm D call. The CDR3 is made up of 14 amino acids. Germline V lookup: CDR1 MNHEY, CDR2 SVGAGI. Deletions cut 0 bases from V and 0 bases from J, with 5 bases between. CDR3 DNA: TGTGCCAGCAGTTACTCGAGGGTGAACACTGAAGCTTTCTTT. Translating it yields CASSYSRVNTEAFF.

This rearrangement joins TRBV19 to TRBJ2-7, with D perhaps TRBD2 (5 bases). The length of the CDR3 is 11 residues. V was trimmed by 5 bases and J by 7 bases, leaving 9 bases between them. Germline CDR1 LNHDA, CDR2 SQIVND (reference sequence). DNA for the CDR3: TGTGCCAGTAGTCCTGGCGGGGAGCAGTACTTC. Its translation: CASSPGGEQYF.

Only a few counts were recorded for this clone. The rearrangement joins TRBV13 to TRBJ1-2; D ambiguous. The V and J ends lost 3 bases and 5 bases respectively, with 7 bases between them. In germline, CDR1 is PRHDT, CDR2 FYEKMQ (reference sequence). The CDR3 sequence is 12 residues long. The CDR3 DNA is TGTGCCAGCAGCTTGGCCGGGTATGGCTACACCTTC. It is translated as CASSLAGYGYTF.

This chain joins TRBV30 and TRBJ1-5, with D perhaps TRBD1 (6 bases). The CDR3 totals 13 residues. CDR1 is GTSNPN, CDR2 SVGIG, per germline (reference sequence). The ends were cut back, 4 bases at V and 3 bases at J, with 10 bases in the middle. The CDR3 DNA is TGTGCCTGGACTGACAGGCTCAATCAGCCCCAGCATTTT. Encoded protein: CAWTDRLNQPQHF.

The chain uses TRBV11-2 and TRBJ2-5, with D possibly TRBD2 on 6 matching bases. Germline CDR1 reads SGHAT; CDR2 reads FQNNGV. V lost 5 bases to trimming and J lost 4 bases, with 14 bases between them. This CDR3 spans 14 amino acids. Here the CDR3 DNA reads TGTGCCAGCAGCCTTCAGCGGGCGGGAGAGACCCAGTACTTC. Translated: CASSLQRAGETQYF.

A few counts support this clone. J is TRBJ2-2 and V is TRBV19; the match to TRBD1 covers 7 bases. With V trimmed by 7 bases and J by 5 bases, 7 bases remained unmatched. Germline values: CDR1 LNHDA, CDR2 SQIVND (reference sequence). The length of the CDR3 is 14 residues. In nucleotides, the CDR3 is TGTGCCAGTACCAGAACACAGGGGACCGGGGAGCTGTTTTTT. Residues: CASTRTQGTGELFF.

This sequence joins TRBV4-1 and TRBJ2-1; no definite D call. The germline gives CDR1 MGHRA, CDR2 YSYEKL. The ends were cut back, 0 bases at V and 10 bases at J, with 10 bases in the middle. There are 13 residues in the CDR3. The CDR3 DNA reads as TGCGCCAGCAGCCAAGAGGTAGCCAGAGAGCAGTTCTTC. Residues: CASSQEVAREQFF.

The chain recombines TRBV6-5 with TRBJ1-1; no reliable D call. This CDR3 is built from 13 residues. CDR1 is MNHEY, CDR2 SVGAGI, per germline. V gave up 4 bases and J gave up 2 bases, with 8 bases separating them. The CDR3 sequence: CASSSRRNTEAFF. The CDR3 DNA reads TGTGCCAGCAGTTCGCGGAGAAACACTGAAGCTTTCTTT.

Here the CDR3 DNA reads TGTGCCAGCAATGGAGGGCCTAGTGGCTACACCTTC. Encoded protein: CASNGGPSGYTF. The chain combines TRBV6-5 with TRBJ1-2; D is uncertain. The V end lost 7 bases, the J end lost 7 bases, and 13 bases lay between the germline ends. Germline assignment: CDR1 MNHEY and CDR2 SVGAGI. The CDR3 covers 12 residues.

The chain has TRBV4-2 and TRBJ1-3; 8 nucleotides align to TRBD1. There are 17 residues in the CDR3. Germline V gives CDR1 LGHNA, CDR2 YNFKEQ. V shed 2 bases, J shed 4 bases, and the junction held 10 bases outside the gene matches. CDR3: CASSQTDRGTAGNTIYF. The CDR3, as DNA: TGTGCCAGCAGCCAAACCGACAGGGGAACAGCAGGAAACACCATATATTTT.

J is TRBJ1-1 and V is TRBV15; D is unresolved. The CDR3 is 16 amino acids. Germline V gene data show CDR1 as LNHNV and CDR2 as YYDKDF (reference sequence). Trimming cost V 1 base and J 4 bases, with 16 bases left between them. This chain's CDR3 is CATSRGLLEGFTEAFF. The CDR3 DNA sequence: TGTGCCACCAGCAGAGGTCTACTGGAGGGTTTCACTGAAGCTTTCTTT.